This is a list of T cell receptor beta chains from one sample in a study of Ad26.COV2.S vaccination and SARS-CoV-2 variants. Some clones are missing from TCRdb's copy, which holds only in-frame ones; the method was immunoSEQ multiplex PCR. This sample has a few hundred thousand clones, with roughly 90% found just once. Material: peripheral blood, obtained in a trial of Ad26.COV2.S vaccine versus placebo. These receptors were obtained from a person between 18 and 59 years old who received the Ad26.COV2.S COVID-19 vaccine or a placebo. Each CDR3 is given with its conserved first and last residue. Fields, in order: V gene, J gene, CDR3 protein.

>TRBV3-1/TRBV3-2|TRBJ1-4
CASSHKKRRRKCEKLFF
>TRBV30|TRBJ1-5
CAWTTGGEGYQPQHF
>TRBV6-5|TRBJ1-2
CASSLDRTNYGYTF
>TRBV6-2/TRBV6-3|TRBJ2-7
CASSFTGGSSYEQYF
>TRBV5-1|TRBJ2-2
CASSRDRNFLNTGELFF
>TRBV30|TRBJ1-2
CAWWSGTGDGYTF
>TRBV19|TRBJ2-1
CASSITAGARNEQFF
>TRBV5-1|TRBJ2-7
CASSFSQITYEQYF
>TRBV19|TRBJ2-2
CASSPFPGTGTGELFF
>TRBV5-1|TRBJ2-3
CASSPATDTQYF
>TRBV15|TRBJ2-7
CATSRGGVLEQYF
>TRBV6-6|TRBJ1-1
CASSPGGANPEAFF
>TRBV3-1/TRBV3-2|TRBJ1-5
CASSLSSLAGTAGNQPQHF
>TRBV14|TRBJ2-2
CASSHRTGQFTTKNTGELFF
>TRBV6-5|TRBJ1-1
CASSPSGLTEAFF
>TRBV5-5|TRBJ2-1
CASSSVRNEQFF
>TRBV7-9|TRBJ2-1
CASSLASYNEQFF